Below are 21 T cell receptor beta chains sequenced from a single sample in a study of control samples from healthy donors and cancer patients. Method: immunoSEQ multiplex PCR; TCRdb's copy keeps in-frame clones and lacks some. The table shows fewer than 200,000 clones, with roughly 94% occurring only once. Material for sequencing was PBMCs. These receptor sequences come from a man in his fifties or sixties with colorectal cancer.

CDR3: CASSPGTFKGTDTQYF. The CDR3, as DNA: TGTGCCAGCAGCCCCGGGACCTTTAAGGGCACAGATACGCAGTATTTT. The V and J genes are TRBV3-1 (or the pseudogene TRBV3-2) and TRBJ2-3; D tentatively fits TRBD1 or TRBD2 (5 bases each). The germline V and J ends were trimmed by 4 bases and 1 base, with 15 bases remaining between them. This CDR3 has 16 residues. Germline assignment: CDR1 LGHDT and CDR2 YNNKEL (reference sequence).

The rearrangement joins TRBV30 to TRBJ2-3; the D gene is possibly TRBD2 (5 bases). The CDR3 runs 16 residues. CDR1 and CDR2 from the germline V gene are GTSNPN and SVGIG (reference sequence). V was shortened by 0 bases and J by 0 bases, with 13 bases between the two germline ends. The CDR3 bases are TGTGCCTGGAGTGTAAGTAGGACTCCTAGCACAGATACGCAGTATTTT. It yields the protein CAWSVSRTPSTDTQYF. The variable domain in full, completed from reference TRBV30 and TRBJ2-3, reads SQTIHQWPATLVQPVGSPLSLECTVEGTSNPNLYWYRQAAGRGLQLLFYSVGIGQISSEVPQNLSASRPQDRQFILSSKKLLLSDSGFYLCAWSVSRTPSTDTQYFGPGTRLTVL.

The J gene is TRBJ2-1, the V gene TRBV7-9; 8 positions agree with TRBD2. The CDR3 is 15 amino acids. Germline V gene data show CDR1 as SEHNR and CDR2 as FQNEAQ (reference sequence). V shed 5 bases, J shed 4 bases, and the junction held 7 bases outside the gene matches. CDR3 coding DNA: TGTGCCAGCAGCCCGAGCGGGGGCCCTTACAATGAGCAGTTCTTC. Translating it yields CASSPSGGPYNEQFF.

The chain recombines TRBV5-1 with TRBJ1-5, with a possible D match to TRBD1 (6 bases). CDR3 length equals 15 residues. Looked up from germline, CDR1 is SGHRS and CDR2 is YFSETQ. V was trimmed by 2 bases and J by 6 bases, leaving 15 bases between them. The CDR3 bases are TGCGCCAGCAGCTTCGATGCGACAGGAGGTCAGCCCCAGCATTTT. The encoded protein is CASSFDATGGQPQHF.

The chain has TRBV5-1 and TRBJ1-4; TRBD1 agrees at 7 bases. The V gene's germline CDR1 is SGHRS and CDR2 YFSETQ. The CDR3 length is 14 residues. Unmatched junction bases numbered 7, after V lost 3 bases and J lost 8 bases. The CDR3 sequence is CASSSQGWREKLFF. The CDR3 DNA follows: TGCGCCAGCAGCTCACAGGGGTGGCGGGAAAAACTGTTTTTT.

This clone was picked up a small number of times. The J gene is TRBJ1-6, the V gene TRBV25-1; D gene uncertain. The CDR3 runs to 13 residues. Germline loops: CDR1 MGHDK, CDR2 SYGVNS. V was pared by 3 bases and J by 7 bases, with 7 bases between. The CDR3 sequence is CASSDAGNSPLHF. CDR3 sequence (DNA): TGTGCCAGCAGTGATGCGGGAAATTCACCCCTCCACTTT.

CDR3 region: CASSTGTVETQYF. CDR3 in DNA: TGTGCCAGCAGCACCGGGACAGTAGAGACCCAGTACTTC. J is TRBJ2-5 and V is TRBV11-2, with TRBD1 identical over 7 bases. The germline gives CDR1 SGHAT, CDR2 FQNNGV. This CDR3 has 13 residues. V gave up 5 bases and J gave up 4 bases; unmatched junction bases: 4.

The CDR3 DNA is TGTGCCAGTAGTATGCGGAGGGTTAACTATGGCTACACCTTC. Protein: CASSMRRVNYGYTF. The chain combines TRBV19 with TRBJ1-2; unclear D gene. Germline V gene sequence: CDR1 LNHDA, CDR2 SQIVND (reference sequence). This CDR3 is built from 14 residues. Trimming stripped 3 bases from V and 1 base from J, with 9 bases between.

The V gene is TRBV9, the J gene TRBJ2-3; 9 bases align to TRBD2. This CDR3 comprises 16 residues. The germline V gene has CDR1 SGDLS and CDR2 YYNGEE. V dropped 4 bases and J dropped 1; count of bases not matched to a gene: 7. The CDR3 protein is CASSLAGNLRTDTQYF. CDR3 nucleotide sequence: TGTGCCAGCAGCCTAGCGGGGAACCTTCGCACAGATACGCAGTATTTT.

The chain uses TRBV5-4 and TRBJ1-6, with TRBD1 identical over 7 bases. The V gene end was trimmed by 3 bases and the J gene end by 6 bases; junction bases not matched to a gene: 3. CDR3 length: 14 residues. Germline V gene data show CDR1 as SGHNT and CDR2 as YYREEE (reference sequence). The CDR3 coding sequence is TGTGCCAGCAGCTGGGACAGAGTTAATTCACCCCTCCACTTT. It is translated as CASSWDRVNSPLHF.

The chain links TRBV3-1 (or the pseudogene TRBV3-2) to TRBJ1-5; D not resolved. This CDR3 spans 14 amino acids. The V gene's germline CDR1 is LGHDT and CDR2 YNNKEL (reference sequence). Trimming took off 2 bases at V and 3 bases at J, with 8 bases between the two ends. The CDR3 loop reads CASSQRGVNQPQHF. The CDR3 bases are TGTGCCAGCAGCCAACGTGGAGTCAATCAGCCCCAGCATTTT.

In regard to this clone: One junction end does not reproduce the germline sequence, and a read error may be involved. This sequence joins TRBV24-1 and TRBJ2-3, with TRBD2 matching 8 bases. The CDR3 is 15 amino acids. Germline lookup yields CDR1 KGHDR and CDR2 SFDVKD. In DNA, the CDR3 is TGTGCCACCAGTGAGGTCCGGGGGGGCACAAATACGCAGTATTTT. It is translated as CATSEVRGGTNTQYF.

V gene TRBV6-5 combines with J gene TRBJ2-7, with 9 nucleotides matching TRBD1. Germline V gene data show CDR1 as MNHEY and CDR2 as SVGAGI. This CDR3 is built from 14 residues. Trimming cost V 6 bases and J 2 bases; bases outside gene matches: 5. The DNA for the CDR3 is TGTGCCAGCAGCAAGGACAGGGGCCCCTACGAGCAGTACTTC. It is translated as CASSKDRGPYEQYF.

This clone occurred once. The CDR3 sequence is CASSQSTDTQYF. In DNA, the CDR3 is TGTGCCAGCAGCCAGTCTACAGATACGCAGTATTTT. This chain joins TRBV3-1 (or the pseudogene TRBV3-2) and TRBJ2-3; D call uncertain. V was pared by 3 bases and J by 3 bases, with 4 bases between. Germline values: CDR1 LGHDT, CDR2 YNNKEL (reference sequence). There are 12 residues in the CDR3.

The gene calls are TRBV15 and TRBJ2-1, with a tentative D call TRBD2 (6 bases). Germline CDR1 LNHNV, CDR2 YYDKDF (reference sequence). With 1 base removed from V and 9 bases from J, the gap between germline ends came to 10 bases. This CDR3 contains 13 residues. CDR3 sequence (DNA): TGTGCCACCAGCAGAGGGGAGGCAAGTGAGCAGTTCTTC. It is translated as CATSRGEASEQFF.

J is TRBJ2-5 and V is TRBV27; 11 bases are shared with TRBD2. CDR1 MNHEY and CDR2 SMNVEV come from the germline V gene (reference sequence). Trimming removed 5 bases from V and 0 bases from J; junction bases left unmatched: 5. The CDR3 length is 16 residues. The CDR3, as DNA: TGTGCCAGCAGTCTGCTAGCGGGGGGTTACCAAGAGACCCAGTACTTC. Translated, it gives CASSLLAGGYQETQYF.

This chain connects TRBV3-1 (or the pseudogene TRBV3-2) to TRBJ1-2; 7 bases align to TRBD1. The trim removed 0 bases at V and 6 bases at J, leaving 13 bases unmatched. In germline, CDR1 is LGHDT, CDR2 YNNKEL (reference sequence). The CDR3 totals 17 residues. The CDR3, as DNA: TGTGCCAGCAGCCAAGACCAAGCCGTGACAGGGATAGATGGCTACACCTTC. Translating it yields CASSQDQAVTGIDGYTF.

The chain joins TRBV27 to TRBJ1-2; 7 nucleotides line up with TRBD1. Unmatched junction bases numbered 8, after V lost 3 bases and J lost 4 bases. CDR3 length: 15 amino acids. Germline V gives CDR1 MNHEY, CDR2 SMNVEV (reference sequence). As DNA, the CDR3 is TGTGCCAGCAGTTTCGGGCAGGGGGTCGCCTATGGCTACACCTTC. This translates into CASSFGQGVAYGYTF.

This chain links TRBV6-1 with TRBJ2-3; 10 nucleotides agree with TRBD2. CDR1 and CDR2 from the germline V gene are MNHNS and SASEGT. The length of the CDR3 is 16 residues. V gave up 4 bases and J gave up 2 bases; unmatched junction bases: 6. For the CDR3, the DNA is TGTGCCAGCAGTGTGAAGCGGGGGGGCATCACAGATACGCAGTATTTT. This gives the protein CASSVKRGGITDTQYF.

The chain carries TRBV5-1 and TRBJ1-2, with unresolved D. The CDR3 is 13 residues long. CDR1 is SGHRS, CDR2 YFSETQ, per germline. V lost 3 bases, J lost 2 bases, and 8 bases lay in between. CDR3 DNA sequence: TGCGCCAGCAGCTCCGAAGGAAACTATGGCTACACCTTC. Translation gives CASSSEGNYGYTF.

The rearrangement joins TRBV6-2 or TRBV6-3 to TRBJ2-7, with D possibly TRBD1 on 5 matching bases. CDR3 length: 15 residues. CDR1 and CDR2 (germline): MNHEY, SVGEGT. Trimming left V 2 bases short and J 1 base short, with 12 bases between. In DNA, the CDR3 is TGTGCCAGCAGTTACGGGCAGGGTGTTTCCTACGAGCAGTACTTC. Translation gives CASSYGQGVSYEQYF.